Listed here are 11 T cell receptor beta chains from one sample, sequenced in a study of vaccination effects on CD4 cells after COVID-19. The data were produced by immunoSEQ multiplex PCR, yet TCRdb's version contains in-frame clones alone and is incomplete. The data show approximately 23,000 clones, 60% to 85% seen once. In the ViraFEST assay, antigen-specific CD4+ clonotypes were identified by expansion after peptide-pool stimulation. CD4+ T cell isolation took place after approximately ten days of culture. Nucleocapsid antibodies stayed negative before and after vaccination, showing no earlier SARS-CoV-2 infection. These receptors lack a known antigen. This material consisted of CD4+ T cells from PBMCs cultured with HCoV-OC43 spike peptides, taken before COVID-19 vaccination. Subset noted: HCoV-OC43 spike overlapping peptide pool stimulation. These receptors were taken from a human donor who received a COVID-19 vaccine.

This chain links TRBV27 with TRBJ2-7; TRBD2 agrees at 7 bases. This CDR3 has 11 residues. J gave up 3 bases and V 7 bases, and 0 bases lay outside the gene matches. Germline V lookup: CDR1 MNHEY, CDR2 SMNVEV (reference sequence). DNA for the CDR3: TGTGCCAGCAAGCGGGGCTACGAGCAGTACTTC. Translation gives CASKRGYEQYF.

This CDR3 reads CASSLEQAAYEQYF. Written as DNA, the CDR3 is TGTGCCAGCAGCTTGGAACAGGCCGCCTACGAGCAGTACTTC. This chain uses TRBV5-4 with TRBJ2-7; D perhaps matches TRBD1 (5 bases). Per germline, CDR1 SGHNT and CDR2 YYREEE (reference sequence). The V end was cut by 0 bases, the J end by 2 bases, with 9 bases between. The CDR3 runs to 14 residues. Using reference TRBV5-4 and TRBJ2-7 for the parts outside the CDR3, the full variable domain is ETGVTQSPTHLIKTRGQQVTLRCSSQSGHNTVSWYQQALGQGPQFIFQYYREEENGRGNFPPRFSGLQFPNYSSELNVNALELDDSALYLCASSLEQAAYEQYFGPGTRLTVT.

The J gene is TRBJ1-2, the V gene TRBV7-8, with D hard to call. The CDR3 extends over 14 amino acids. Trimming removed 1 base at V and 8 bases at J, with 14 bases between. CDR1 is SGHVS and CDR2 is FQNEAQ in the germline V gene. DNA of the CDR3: TGTGCCAGCAGCTTAGAGCTAAGGGCCTTAGGCTACACCTTC. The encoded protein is CASSLELRALGYTF.

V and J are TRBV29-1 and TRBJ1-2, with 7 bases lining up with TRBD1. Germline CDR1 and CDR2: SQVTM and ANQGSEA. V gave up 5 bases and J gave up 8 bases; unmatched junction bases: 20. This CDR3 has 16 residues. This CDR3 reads CSVFSGGFGSSLGYTF. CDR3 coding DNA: TGCAGCGTTTTCTCAGGGGGTTTTGGCTCCTCGTTAGGCTACACCTTC.

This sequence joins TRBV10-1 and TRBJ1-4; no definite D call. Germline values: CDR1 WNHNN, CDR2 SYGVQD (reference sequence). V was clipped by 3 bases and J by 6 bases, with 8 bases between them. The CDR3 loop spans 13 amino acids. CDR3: CASSDSMDEKLFF. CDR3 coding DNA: TGCGCCAGCAGTGACAGTATGGATGAAAAACTGTTTTTT.

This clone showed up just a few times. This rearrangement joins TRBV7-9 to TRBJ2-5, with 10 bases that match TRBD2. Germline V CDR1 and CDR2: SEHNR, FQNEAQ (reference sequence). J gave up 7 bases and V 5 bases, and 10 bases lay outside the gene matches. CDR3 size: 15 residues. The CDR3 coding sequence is TGTGCCAGCAGCCTCAGCGGGAGGGCCCTGGTGACCCAGTACTTC. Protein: CASSLSGRALVTQYF.

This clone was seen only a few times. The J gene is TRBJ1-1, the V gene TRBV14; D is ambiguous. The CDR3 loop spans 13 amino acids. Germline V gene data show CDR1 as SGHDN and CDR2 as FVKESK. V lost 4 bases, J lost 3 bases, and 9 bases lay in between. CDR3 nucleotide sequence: TGTGCCAGCAGCCCACGGAGCGACACTGAAGCTTTCTTT. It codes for CASSPRSDTEAFF.

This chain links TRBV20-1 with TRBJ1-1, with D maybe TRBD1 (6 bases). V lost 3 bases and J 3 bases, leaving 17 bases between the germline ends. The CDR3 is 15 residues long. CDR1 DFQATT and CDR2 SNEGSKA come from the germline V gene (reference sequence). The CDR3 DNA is TGCAGTGCTAGTGCAGGGGCCGGGGGATACACTGAAGCTTTCTTT. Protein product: CSASAGAGGYTEAFF.

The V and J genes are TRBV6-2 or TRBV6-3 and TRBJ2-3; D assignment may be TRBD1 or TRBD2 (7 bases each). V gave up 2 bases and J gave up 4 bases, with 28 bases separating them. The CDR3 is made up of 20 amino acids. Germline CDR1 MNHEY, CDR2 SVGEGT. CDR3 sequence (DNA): TGTGCCAGCAGTTACGCCCCCTTCTACTCAGGGGGGGACGGGTCAGATACGCAGTATTTT. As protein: CASSYAPFYSGGDGSDTQYF.

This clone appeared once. CDR3 sequence (DNA): TGTGCCAGCAGCCAAGGACTAGCGGGAGGCCCCCTTGGGGAGCTGTTTTTT. It translates to CASSQGLAGGPLGELFF. The V and J genes are TRBV14 and TRBJ2-2; 13 bases are shared with TRBD2. Germline lookup yields CDR1 SGHDN and CDR2 FVKESK. V shed 1 base and J 8 bases; nucleotides not matched to a gene: 7. The CDR3 is 17 residues long.

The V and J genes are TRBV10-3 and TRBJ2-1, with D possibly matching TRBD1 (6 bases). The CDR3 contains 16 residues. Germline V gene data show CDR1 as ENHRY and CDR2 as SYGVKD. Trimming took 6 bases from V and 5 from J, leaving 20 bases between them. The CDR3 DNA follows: TGTGCCATCAGGTTAGACAGGTCCGATGGAAACAATGAGCAGTTCTTC. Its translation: CAIRLDRSDGNNEQFF.